The 3 T cell receptor beta chains listed next were all sequenced from one sample in a study of T cell responses to AZD1222 COVID-19 vaccine. Profiled with immunoSEQ multiplex PCR; TCRdb holds only in-frame clones, not every one. Seen here are 250,000 to 300,000 clones, 90% to 95% observed once, and the top ten hold 0.5% to 0.65%. Material: peripheral blood, obtained 28 days after the second AZD1222 dose. These receptors originate from an adult who received the AZD1222 COVID-19 vaccine.

This chain links TRBV27 with TRBJ2-2; 8 bases line up with TRBD1. CDR3 size: 18 residues. Germline loops: CDR1 MNHEY, CDR2 SMNVEV (reference sequence). V shed 4 bases and J 2 bases; nucleotides not matched to a gene: 12. CDR3 bases: TGTGCCAGCAGTTCCCCAGGGGGCATTCCCCCAAACACCGGGGAGCTGTTTTTT. It translates to CASSSPGGIPPNTGELFF.

This clone has only one observation. The chain couples TRBV28 to TRBJ2-7; D not certain. Germline CDR1 reads MDHEN; CDR2 reads SYDVKM. V lost 3 bases and J 7 bases, leaving 7 bases between the germline ends. The CDR3 has 11 amino acids. Written as DNA, the CDR3 is TGTGCCAGCAGTTTGAATGGGGAGCAGTACTTC. The encoded protein is CASSLNGEQYF.

J is TRBJ2-2 and V is TRBV7-6, with TRBD2 matching 15 bases. In germline, CDR1 is SGHVS, CDR2 FNYEAQ. This CDR3 has 18 amino acids. V shed 5 bases and J 7 bases; nucleotides not matched to a gene: 11. Written as DNA, the CDR3 is TGTGCCAGCAGCCCGGGACTAGCGGGAGGTCAAGGGGACGGGGAGCTGTTTTTT. It translates to CASSPGLAGGQGDGELFF.